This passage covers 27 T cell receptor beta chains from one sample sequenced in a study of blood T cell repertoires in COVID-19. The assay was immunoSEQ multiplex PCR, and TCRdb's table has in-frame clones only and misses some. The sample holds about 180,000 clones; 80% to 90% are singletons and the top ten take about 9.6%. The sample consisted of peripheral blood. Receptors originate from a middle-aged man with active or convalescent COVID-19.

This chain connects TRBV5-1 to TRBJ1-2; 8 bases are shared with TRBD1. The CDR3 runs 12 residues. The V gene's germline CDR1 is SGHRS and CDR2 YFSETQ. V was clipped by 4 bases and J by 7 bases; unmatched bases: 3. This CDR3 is CASSIDRGGYTF. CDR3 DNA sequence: TGCGCCAGCAGCATAGACAGGGGTGGCTACACCTTC.

CDR3 region: CASSSPGEAFF. CDR3 nucleotide sequence: TGTGCCAGCAGTTCCCCCGGTGAAGCTTTCTTT. The gene calls are TRBV6-5 and TRBJ1-1; unclear D gene. V was pared by 4 bases and J by 7 bases, with 7 bases between. Germline loops: CDR1 MNHEY, CDR2 SVGAGI. The length of the CDR3 is 11 residues.

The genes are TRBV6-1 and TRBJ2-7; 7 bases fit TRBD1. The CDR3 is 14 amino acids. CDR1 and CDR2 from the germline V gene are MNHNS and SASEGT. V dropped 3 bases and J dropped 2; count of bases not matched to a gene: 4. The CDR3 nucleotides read TGTGCCAGCAGTGAGCCCGACAGGGCCTACGAGCAGTACTTC. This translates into CASSEPDRAYEQYF.

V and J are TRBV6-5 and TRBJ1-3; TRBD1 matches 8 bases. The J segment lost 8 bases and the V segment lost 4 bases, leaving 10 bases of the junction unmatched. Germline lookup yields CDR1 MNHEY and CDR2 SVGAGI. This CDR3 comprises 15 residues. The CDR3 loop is CASSSPGQEVDTIYF. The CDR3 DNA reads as TGTGCCAGCAGTTCGCCGGGACAGGAGGTAGACACCATATATTTT.

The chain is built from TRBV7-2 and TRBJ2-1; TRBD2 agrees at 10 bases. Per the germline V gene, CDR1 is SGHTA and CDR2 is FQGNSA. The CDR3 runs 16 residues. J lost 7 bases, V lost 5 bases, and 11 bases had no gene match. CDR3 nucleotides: TGTGCCAGCAGCACCCACTCTAGCGGGGGCAGGAATGAGCAGTTCTTC. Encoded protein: CASSTHSSGGRNEQFF.

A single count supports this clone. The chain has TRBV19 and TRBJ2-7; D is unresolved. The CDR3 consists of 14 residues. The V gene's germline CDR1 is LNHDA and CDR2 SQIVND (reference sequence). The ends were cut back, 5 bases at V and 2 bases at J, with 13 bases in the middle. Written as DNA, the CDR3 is TGTGCCAGTAGTGATGTAGCAGACCCCTACGAGCAGTACTTC. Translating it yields CASSDVADPYEQYF. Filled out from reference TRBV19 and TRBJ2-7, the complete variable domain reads DGGITQSPKYLFRKEGQNVTLSCEQNLNHDAMYWYRQDPGQGLRLIYYSQIVNDFQKGDIAEGYSVSREKKESFPLTVTSAQKNPTAFYLCASSDVADPYEQYFGPGTRLTVT.

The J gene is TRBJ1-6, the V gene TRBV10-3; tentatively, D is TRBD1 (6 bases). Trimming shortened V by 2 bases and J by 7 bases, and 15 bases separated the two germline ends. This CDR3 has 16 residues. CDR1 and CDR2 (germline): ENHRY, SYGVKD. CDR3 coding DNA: TGTGCCATCAGTGAGCAGGGGTTGCCTTCAAATTCACCCCTCCACTTT. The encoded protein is CAISEQGLPSNSPLHF.

In nucleotides, the CDR3 is TGTGCCAGCAGCGTAGCTGCTAGCGGGGGAAGCTCCTACGAGCAGTACTTC. It is translated as CASSVAASGGSSYEQYF. The chain joins TRBV9 to TRBJ2-7; 10 bases map to TRBD2. V trimming: 0 bases; J trimming: 0 bases; junction bases outside the gene matches: 6. Germline V lookup: CDR1 SGDLS, CDR2 YYNGEE. The CDR3 length is 17 residues.

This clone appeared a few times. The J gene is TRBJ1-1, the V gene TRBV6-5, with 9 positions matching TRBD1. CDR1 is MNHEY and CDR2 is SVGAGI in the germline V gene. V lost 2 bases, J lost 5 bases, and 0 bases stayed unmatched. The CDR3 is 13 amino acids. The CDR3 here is CASSYDRGTEAFF. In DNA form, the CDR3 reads TGTGCCAGCAGTTACGACAGGGGGACTGAAGCTTTCTTT.

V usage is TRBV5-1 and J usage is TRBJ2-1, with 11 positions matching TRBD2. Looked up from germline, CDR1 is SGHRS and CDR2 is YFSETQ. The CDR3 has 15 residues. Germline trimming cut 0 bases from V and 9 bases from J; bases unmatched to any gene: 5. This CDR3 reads CASSLGGTSGSEQFF. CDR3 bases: TGCGCCAGCAGCTTGGGGGGGACTAGCGGAAGTGAGCAGTTCTTC.

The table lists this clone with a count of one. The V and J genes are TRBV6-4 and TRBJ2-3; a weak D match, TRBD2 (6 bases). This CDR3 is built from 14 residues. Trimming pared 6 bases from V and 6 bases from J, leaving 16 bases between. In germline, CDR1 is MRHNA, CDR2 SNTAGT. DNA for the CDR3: TGTGCCAGCAGGGCGACTAGTCTAACGGATACGCAGTATTTT. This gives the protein CASRATSLTDTQYF.

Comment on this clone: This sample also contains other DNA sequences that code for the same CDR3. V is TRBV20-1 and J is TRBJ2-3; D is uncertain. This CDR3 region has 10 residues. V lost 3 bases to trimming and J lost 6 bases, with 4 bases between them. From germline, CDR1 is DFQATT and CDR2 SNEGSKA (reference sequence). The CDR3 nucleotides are TGCAGTGCTAGCCGTGATACGCAGTATTTT. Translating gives CSASRDTQYF.

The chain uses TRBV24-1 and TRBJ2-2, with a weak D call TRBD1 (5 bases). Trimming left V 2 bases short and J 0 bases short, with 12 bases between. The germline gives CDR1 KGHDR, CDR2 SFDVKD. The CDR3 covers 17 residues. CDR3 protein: CATSDWGRTANTGELFF. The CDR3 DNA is TGTGCCACCAGTGATTGGGGCAGAACAGCGAACACCGGGGAGCTGTTTTTT.

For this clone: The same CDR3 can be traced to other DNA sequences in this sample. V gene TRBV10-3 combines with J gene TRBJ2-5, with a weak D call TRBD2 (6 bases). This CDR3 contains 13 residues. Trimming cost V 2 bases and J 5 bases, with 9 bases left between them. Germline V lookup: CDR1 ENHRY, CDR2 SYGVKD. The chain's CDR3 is CAISEAGRETQYF. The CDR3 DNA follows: TGTGCCATCAGTGAGGCAGGGAGGGAGACCCAGTACTTC.

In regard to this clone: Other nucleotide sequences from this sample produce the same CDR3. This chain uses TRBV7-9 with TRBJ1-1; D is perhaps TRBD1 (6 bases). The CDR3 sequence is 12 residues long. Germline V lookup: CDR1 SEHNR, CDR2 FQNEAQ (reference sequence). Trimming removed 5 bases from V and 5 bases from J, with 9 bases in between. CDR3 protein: CASSPRGTEAFF. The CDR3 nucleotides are TGTGCCAGCAGCCCTAGGGGGACTGAAGCTTTCTTT.

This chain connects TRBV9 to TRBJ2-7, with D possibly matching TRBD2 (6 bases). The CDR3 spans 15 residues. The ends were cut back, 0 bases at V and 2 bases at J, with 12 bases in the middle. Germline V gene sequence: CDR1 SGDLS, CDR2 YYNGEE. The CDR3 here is CASSVDAGRTYEQYF. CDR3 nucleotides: TGTGCCAGCAGCGTAGATGCGGGGCGCACCTACGAGCAGTACTTC.

CDR3 nucleotide sequence: TGTGCCAGTAAGCCCCAGGGCTCCCAAGAGACCCAGTACTTC. Its protein is CASKPQGSQETQYF. V and J are TRBV19 and TRBJ2-5, with a possible D match to TRBD1 (5 bases). Germline V gene lookup returns CDR1 LNHDA and CDR2 SQIVND (reference sequence). The CDR3 is made up of 14 amino acids. V was shortened by 7 bases and J by 1 base, with 13 bases between the two germline ends.

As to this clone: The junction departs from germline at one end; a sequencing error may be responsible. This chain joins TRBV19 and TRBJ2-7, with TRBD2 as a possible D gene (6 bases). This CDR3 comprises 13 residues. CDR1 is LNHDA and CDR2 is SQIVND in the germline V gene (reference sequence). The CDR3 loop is CASSSGVAYGQYF. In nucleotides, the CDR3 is TGTGCCAGTAGTTCGGGGGTGGCCTACGGGCAGTACTTC.

The CDR3 sequence: CASSLDRGQETQYF. The CDR3 DNA reads as TGTGCCAGCAGCTTAGACAGGGGCCAAGAGACCCAGTACTTC. This chain uses TRBV7-2 with TRBJ2-5, with 7 bases aligning to TRBD1. Unmatched junction bases numbered 0, after V lost 1 base and J lost 1 base. Germline CDR1 is SGHTA and CDR2 is FQGNSA. The CDR3 length is 14 residues.

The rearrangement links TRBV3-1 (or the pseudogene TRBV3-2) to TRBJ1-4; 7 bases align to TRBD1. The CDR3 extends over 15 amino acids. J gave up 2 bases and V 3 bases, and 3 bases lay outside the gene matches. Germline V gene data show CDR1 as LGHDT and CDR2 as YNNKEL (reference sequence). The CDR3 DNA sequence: TGTGCCAGCAGCCAGACGACAGGGACTAATGAAAAACTGTTTTTT. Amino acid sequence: CASSQTTGTNEKLFF.

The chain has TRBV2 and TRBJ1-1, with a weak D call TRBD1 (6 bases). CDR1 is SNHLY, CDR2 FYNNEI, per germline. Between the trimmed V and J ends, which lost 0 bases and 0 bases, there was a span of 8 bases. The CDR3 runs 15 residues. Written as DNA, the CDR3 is TGTGCCAGCAGTGAAGCCGCAGGGGTGAACACTGAAGCTTTCTTT. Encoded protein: CASSEAAGVNTEAFF.

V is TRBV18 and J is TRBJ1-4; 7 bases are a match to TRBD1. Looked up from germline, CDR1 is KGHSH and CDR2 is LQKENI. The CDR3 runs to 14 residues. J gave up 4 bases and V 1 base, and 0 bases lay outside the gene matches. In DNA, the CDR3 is TGTGCCAGCTCACCACGGGACAGTAATGAAAAACTGTTTTTT. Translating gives CASSPRDSNEKLFF.

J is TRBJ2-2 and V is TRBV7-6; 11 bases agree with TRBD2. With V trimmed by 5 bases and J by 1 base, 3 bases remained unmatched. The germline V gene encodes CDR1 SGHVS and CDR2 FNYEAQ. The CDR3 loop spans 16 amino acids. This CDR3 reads CASSLGTSGNTGELFF. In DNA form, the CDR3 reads TGTGCCAGCAGCCTCGGGACTAGCGGGAACACCGGGGAGCTGTTTTTT.

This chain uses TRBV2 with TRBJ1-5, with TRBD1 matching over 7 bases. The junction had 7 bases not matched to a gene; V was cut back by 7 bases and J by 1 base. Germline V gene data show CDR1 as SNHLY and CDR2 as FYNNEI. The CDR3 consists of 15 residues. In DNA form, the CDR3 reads TGTGCCAGCACCTTTGACAGGGCAAGCAATCAGCCCCAGCATTTT. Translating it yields CASTFDRASNQPQHF.

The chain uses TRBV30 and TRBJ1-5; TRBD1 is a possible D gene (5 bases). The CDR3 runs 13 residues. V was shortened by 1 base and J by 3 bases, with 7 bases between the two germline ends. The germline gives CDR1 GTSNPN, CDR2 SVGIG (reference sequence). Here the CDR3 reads CAWSGQYNQPQHF. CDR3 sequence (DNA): TGTGCCTGGAGTGGACAGTACAATCAGCCCCAGCATTTT.

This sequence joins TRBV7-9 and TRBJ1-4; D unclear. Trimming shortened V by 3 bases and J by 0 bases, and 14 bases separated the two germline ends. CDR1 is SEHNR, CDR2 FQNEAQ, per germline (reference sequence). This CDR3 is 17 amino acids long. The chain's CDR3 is CASSFSWRSSTNEKLFF. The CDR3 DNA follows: TGTGCCAGCAGCTTTAGTTGGCGGTCCTCAACTAATGAAAAACTGTTTTTT.

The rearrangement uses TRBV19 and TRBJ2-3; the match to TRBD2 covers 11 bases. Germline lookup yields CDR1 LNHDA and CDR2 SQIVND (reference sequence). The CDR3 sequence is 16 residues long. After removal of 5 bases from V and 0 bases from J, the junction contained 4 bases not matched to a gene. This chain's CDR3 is CASSPRLAGSTDTQYF. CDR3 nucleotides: TGTGCCAGTAGTCCCCGACTAGCGGGAAGCACAGATACGCAGTATTTT.